This T cell receptor (beta chain) originates from a study of T cell repertoires in cytomegalovirus infection. Study context: Indicated by public TCR beta signatures were CMV infection and matching HLA type.

Via MiXCR, TCRdb re-called the reads, giving one row per CDR3 protein. The table lists tens of thousands of distinct CDR3 sequences, about 20% of them singletons, with roughly 20% in the top ten. CDR1 is MGHDK and CDR2 is SYGVNS in the germline V gene. The CDR3 consists of 14 residues. Trimming shortened V by 1 base and J by 2 bases, and 8 bases separated the two germline ends. This clonotype was picked up one time. Its specificity is unknown. This could be a read error, since a much larger clone is one nucleotide away. This sequence joins TRBV25-1 and TRBJ1-2; tentative D call: TRBD1 (5 bases). The sequenced sample was PBMCs, sequenced either directly or after in vitro stimulation (not recorded which). The sequence was collected from a human donor in good health (CMV status not recorded). Some clones in this sample may be carry-over from other donors' samples. The CDR3, as DNA: TGTGCCAGCAGTGAATCAGGGAGGAACTATGGCTACACCTTC. Protein sequence: CASSESGRNYGYTF.